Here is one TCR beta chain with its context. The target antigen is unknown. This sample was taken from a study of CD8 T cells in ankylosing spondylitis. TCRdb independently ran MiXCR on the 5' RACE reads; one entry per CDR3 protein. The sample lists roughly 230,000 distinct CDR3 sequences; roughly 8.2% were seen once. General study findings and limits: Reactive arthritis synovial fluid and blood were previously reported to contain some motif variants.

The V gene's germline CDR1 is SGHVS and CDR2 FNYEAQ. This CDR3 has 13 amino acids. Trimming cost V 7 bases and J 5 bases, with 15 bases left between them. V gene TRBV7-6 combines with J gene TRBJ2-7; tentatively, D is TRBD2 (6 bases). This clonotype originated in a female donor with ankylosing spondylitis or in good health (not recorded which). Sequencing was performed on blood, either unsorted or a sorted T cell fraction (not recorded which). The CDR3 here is CASKNLTRNEQYF. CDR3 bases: TGTGCCAGCAAGAATCTGACTAGGAACGAGCAGTACTTC.